A selection of T cell receptor beta chains follows, all from one sample in a study of blood T cells in healthy people across ages. One entry per CDR3 protein, called by TCRdb with MiXCR from the 5' RACE reads. The sample yields under 2 million distinct CDR3 sequences, about 32% seen once. The material sequenced was blood. The receptors were sampled from a woman aged 30 to 39 in good health. The CDR3 runs from the conserved cysteine through the conserved F or W. The D gene is left open where the match is weak. Where a row states a size, it is once, few, many or the class of an expanded clone; other rows omit it.

d_gene: TRBD2; j_gene: TRBJ2-1; abundance: -; v_gene: TRBV2; CDR3nt: TGTGCCAGCAGTGGCCCAGTGATCGTGCCTAGCGGGGGGAGCTCCTACAATGAGCAGTTCTTC; CDR3aa: CASSGPVIVPSGGSSYNEQFF
d_gene: -; j_gene: TRBJ2-5; abundance: -; v_gene: TRBV5-1; CDR3nt: TGCGCCAGCAGCTTGGAAAGGGGGCGCGGGGATACCCAGTACTTC; CDR3aa: CASSLERGRGDTQYF
d_gene: -; j_gene: TRBJ2-1; abundance: -; v_gene: TRBV10-3; CDR3nt: TGTGCCATCAGTCGCCCTGGCGGGTACAATGAGCAGTTCTTC; CDR3aa: CAISRPGGYNEQFF
d_gene: -; j_gene: TRBJ1-2; abundance: few; v_gene: TRBV23-1; CDR3nt: TGCGCCAGCAGTCACCCCTGGACGGTCCTTGACTATGGCTACACCTTC; CDR3aa: CASSHPWTVLDYGYTF
d_gene: -; j_gene: TRBJ1-2; abundance: -; v_gene: TRBV5-1; CDR3nt: TGCGCCAGCAGCCCCCAAGCCCCGGTGAGCTGTGGCTACACCTTC; CDR3aa: CASSPQAPVSCGYTF
d_gene: TRBD1; j_gene: TRBJ1-2; abundance: few; v_gene: TRBV7-9; CDR3nt: TGTGCCAGCAGCTTCCTGGACAGGGAAGGTTTGGACACCTTC; CDR3aa: CASSFLDREGLDTF
d_gene: TRBD2; j_gene: TRBJ2-1; abundance: -; v_gene: TRBV11-2; CDR3nt: TGTGCCGGCAGCTTATCTAGCGGGAGCATTGAGCAGTTCTTC; CDR3aa: CAGSLSSGSIEQFF
d_gene: TRBD1; j_gene: TRBJ1-2; abundance: few; v_gene: TRBV6-5; CDR3nt: TGTGCCAGCAGTCCAACGACAGGGCCCTATGGCTACACCTTC; CDR3aa: CASSPTTGPYGYTF
d_gene: -; j_gene: TRBJ1-1; abundance: -; v_gene: TRBV12-3/TRBV12-4; CDR3nt: TGTGCCAGCAGTCCTCATACAGGGCGCACTGAAGCTTTCTTT; CDR3aa: CASSPHTGRTEAFF
d_gene: TRBD2; j_gene: TRBJ2-1; abundance: -; v_gene: TRBV27; CDR3nt: TGTGCCAGCAGTTTCGGGTCGGGAGGGCCCGTCAATGAGCAGTTCTTC; CDR3aa: CASSFGSGGPVNEQFF
d_gene: -; j_gene: TRBJ1-2; abundance: many; v_gene: TRBV29-1; CDR3nt: TGCAGCGTTGTATCGAGGGTCTATGGCTACACCTTC; CDR3aa: CSVVSRVYGYTF
d_gene: -; j_gene: TRBJ2-3; abundance: -; v_gene: TRBV20-1; CDR3nt: TGCAGTGCAAGGAGGTTTAGCACCTTCACAGATACGCAGTATTTT; CDR3aa: CSARRFSTFTDTQYF
d_gene: TRBD2; j_gene: TRBJ2-7; abundance: -; v_gene: TRBV10-3; CDR3nt: TGTGCCATCAGCATTGCGGGGGAGGGTGAGCAGTACTTC; CDR3aa: CAISIAGEGEQYF
d_gene: TRBD2; j_gene: TRBJ2-5; abundance: -; v_gene: TRBV6-5; CDR3nt: TGTGCCAGCAGGCTGAGCGGGAGCGCAGAGACCCAGTACTTC; CDR3aa: CASRLSGSAETQYF
d_gene: -; j_gene: TRBJ2-7; abundance: many; v_gene: TRBV4-1; CDR3nt: TGCGCCAGCAGCCAAGGTCGGGACGGAAGGCGCTACGAGCAGTACTTC; CDR3aa: CASSQGRDGRRYEQYF
d_gene: TRBD1; j_gene: TRBJ2-7; abundance: -; v_gene: TRBV20-1; CDR3nt: TGCAGTGCAAGCAGACAGGGAGCCTCCTACGAGCAGTACTTC; CDR3aa: CSASRQGASYEQYF
d_gene: TRBD1; j_gene: TRBJ2-3; abundance: -; v_gene: TRBV28; CDR3nt: TGTGCCAGCAGTATTATTCCGGGACAGGGGCCCCCTAGCACAGATACGCAGTATTTT; CDR3aa: CASSIIPGQGPPSTDTQYF
d_gene: TRBD2; j_gene: TRBJ2-5; abundance: few; v_gene: TRBV20-1; CDR3nt: TGCAGTGCTAGCGCTAGCGGGAACCTCCCAGGGACCCAGTACTTC; CDR3aa: CSASASGNLPGTQYF
d_gene: TRBD1; j_gene: TRBJ2-1; abundance: many; v_gene: TRBV6-5; CDR3nt: TGTGCCAGCAGTTTGGGACAGGCCCTTTACAATGAGCAGTTCTTC; CDR3aa: CASSLGQALYNEQFF
d_gene: TRBD1; j_gene: TRBJ2-7; abundance: many; v_gene: TRBV20-1; CDR3nt: TGCAGTGCTAGGACAGGGGGTGCCTACGAGCAGTACTTC; CDR3aa: CSARTGGAYEQYF
d_gene: -; j_gene: TRBJ1-1; abundance: -; v_gene: TRBV20-1; CDR3nt: TGCAGTGCTGGGGAATGGGGTGAAGCTTTCTTT; CDR3aa: CSAGEWGEAFF
d_gene: TRBD1; j_gene: TRBJ2-5; abundance: few; v_gene: TRBV9; CDR3nt: TGTGCCAGCAGCCCCCACGGACAGGGTAATTTGGAGACCCAGTACTTC; CDR3aa: CASSPHGQGNLETQYF
d_gene: -; j_gene: TRBJ2-3; abundance: -; v_gene: TRBV6-6; CDR3nt: TGTGCCAGCAGTTACGCTTGGGCGAACACAGATACGCAGTATTTT; CDR3aa: CASSYAWANTDTQYF
d_gene: -; j_gene: TRBJ2-1; abundance: few; v_gene: TRBV6-4; CDR3nt: TGTGCCAGCAGTGACTCTGGGGGGGCCTCCTACAATGAGCAGTTCTTC; CDR3aa: CASSDSGGASYNEQFF
d_gene: -; j_gene: TRBJ2-5; abundance: -; v_gene: TRBV7-9; CDR3nt: TGTGCCAGCACCCGGAGAGGGCGCGCCGTCCAAGAGACCCAGTACTTC; CDR3aa: CASTRRGRAVQETQYF
d_gene: -; j_gene: TRBJ2-1; abundance: -; v_gene: TRBV20-1; CDR3nt: TGCAGTGCTCCCCGGCGGGGGACAACGAATGAGCAGTTCTTC; CDR3aa: CSAPRRGTTNEQFF
d_gene: -; j_gene: TRBJ1-4; abundance: -; v_gene: TRBV5-1; CDR3nt: TGCGCCAGCAGCGAGTATGGGACAACTAATGAAAAACTGTTTTTT; CDR3aa: CASSEYGTTNEKLFF
d_gene: TRBD2; j_gene: TRBJ2-1; abundance: -; v_gene: TRBV13; CDR3nt: TGTGCCAGCACCAAAGAGGGTAGCGGGACCTACAATGAGCAGTTCTTC; CDR3aa: CASTKEGSGTYNEQFF
d_gene: -; j_gene: TRBJ2-3; abundance: -; v_gene: TRBV7-2; CDR3nt: TGTGCCAGCAGCCGAGTAGGGGGGCGAGATACGCAGTATTTT; CDR3aa: CASSRVGGRDTQYF
d_gene: TRBD1; j_gene: TRBJ2-7; abundance: -; v_gene: TRBV6-1; CDR3nt: TGTGCCAGCAGTGAAATGGGACAGGGGGCCCTCGAGCAGTACTTC; CDR3aa: CASSEMGQGALEQYF
d_gene: TRBD2; j_gene: TRBJ2-3; abundance: few; v_gene: TRBV27; CDR3nt: TGTGCCAGCAGTTTATCCGGACTAGCGGGAGGAGGCACAGATACGCAGTATTTT; CDR3aa: CASSLSGLAGGGTDTQYF
d_gene: -; j_gene: TRBJ2-3; abundance: few; v_gene: TRBV18; CDR3nt: TGTGCCAGCTCACAATTGCCGGGAGAGACCCGGGATACGCAGTATTTT; CDR3aa: CASSQLPGETRDTQYF
d_gene: -; j_gene: TRBJ2-7; abundance: many; v_gene: TRBV7-2; CDR3nt: TGTGCCAGCAGCTCTGACTTGGGCACTCTCTCCTACGAGCAGTACTTC; CDR3aa: CASSSDLGTLSYEQYF
d_gene: -; j_gene: TRBJ2-5; abundance: -; v_gene: TRBV11-2; CDR3nt: TGTGCCAGCTCGCGGGGCTCGTTACAAGAGACCCAGTACTTC; CDR3aa: CASSRGSLQETQYF
d_gene: TRBD1; j_gene: TRBJ1-2; abundance: many; v_gene: TRBV12-3/TRBV12-4; CDR3nt: TGTGCCAGCAGTTTGGACAGGGGGCTCGGTGGCTACACCTTC; CDR3aa: CASSLDRGLGGYTF
d_gene: TRBD2; j_gene: TRBJ2-7; abundance: few; v_gene: TRBV2; CDR3nt: TGTGCCAGCAGTGAAGGTAGCGGGGGGGCCTACGAGCAGTACTTC; CDR3aa: CASSEGSGGAYEQYF
d_gene: -; j_gene: TRBJ2-7; abundance: -; v_gene: TRBV20-1; CDR3nt: TGCAGTGCTAGAGCGCGGGGCACGCAGCGGTACGAGCAGTACTTC; CDR3aa: CSARARGTQRYEQYF
d_gene: -; j_gene: TRBJ2-1; abundance: -; v_gene: TRBV7-9; CDR3nt: TGTGCCAGCAGCCCCCTCTCGGCCTACAATGAGCAGTTCTTC; CDR3aa: CASSPLSAYNEQFF
d_gene: TRBD2; j_gene: TRBJ2-3; abundance: few; v_gene: TRBV5-1; CDR3nt: TGCGCCAGCAGCTTGGAGACTAGCGGGAGGACAGATACGCAGTATTTT; CDR3aa: CASSLETSGRTDTQYF
d_gene: -; j_gene: TRBJ1-1; abundance: -; v_gene: TRBV12-3/TRBV12-4; CDR3nt: TGTGCCAGCAGTCTTATGGGGATGAACACTGAAGCTTTCTTT; CDR3aa: CASSLMGMNTEAFF
d_gene: -; j_gene: TRBJ2-3; abundance: -; v_gene: TRBV27; CDR3nt: TGTGCCAGCTCGCCAGGGGTGCAGGGGTCAGATACGCGGTATTTT; CDR3aa: CASSPGVQGSDTRYF
d_gene: TRBD2; j_gene: TRBJ2-3; abundance: -; v_gene: TRBV10-3; CDR3nt: TGTGCCATCACCGGGACTAGCGGGAAACAAGATAAGCAGTATTTT; CDR3aa: CAITGTSGKQDKQYF
d_gene: -; j_gene: TRBJ2-7; abundance: many; v_gene: TRBV13; CDR3nt: TGTGCCAGCAGCTTAGTGGGCAAGGACATCGAGCAGTACTTC; CDR3aa: CASSLVGKDIEQYF
d_gene: TRBD1; j_gene: TRBJ2-7; abundance: few; v_gene: TRBV7-8; CDR3nt: TGTGCCAGCAGCTTTTTGTCCGGGACAGGGGGTTCCTACGAGCAGTACTTC; CDR3aa: CASSFLSGTGGSYEQYF
d_gene: -; j_gene: TRBJ1-2; abundance: -; v_gene: TRBV30; CDR3nt: TGTGCCGGAGGGAGGGGTTCCAGCTATGGCTACACCTTC; CDR3aa: CAGGRGSSYGYTF
d_gene: TRBD2; j_gene: TRBJ2-1; abundance: many; v_gene: TRBV20-1; CDR3nt: TGCAGTGCTACCGACGGGGGGTCCCCCTACAATGAGCAGTTCTTC; CDR3aa: CSATDGGSPYNEQFF